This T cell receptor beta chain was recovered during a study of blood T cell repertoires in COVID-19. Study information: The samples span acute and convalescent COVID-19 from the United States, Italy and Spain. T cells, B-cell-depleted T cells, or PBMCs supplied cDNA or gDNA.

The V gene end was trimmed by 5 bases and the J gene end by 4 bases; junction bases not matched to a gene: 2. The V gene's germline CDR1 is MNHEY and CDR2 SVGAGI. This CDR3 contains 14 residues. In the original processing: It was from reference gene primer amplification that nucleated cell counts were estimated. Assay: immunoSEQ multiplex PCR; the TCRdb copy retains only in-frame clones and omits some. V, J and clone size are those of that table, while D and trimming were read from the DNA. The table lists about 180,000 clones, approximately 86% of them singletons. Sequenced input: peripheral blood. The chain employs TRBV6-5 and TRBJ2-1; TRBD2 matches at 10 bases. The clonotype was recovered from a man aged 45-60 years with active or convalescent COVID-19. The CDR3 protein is CASSILAGYNEQFF. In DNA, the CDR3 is TGTGCCAGCAGTATACTAGCGGGGTACAATGAGCAGTTCTTC.